This entry features one TCR beta chain sequence. This record comes from a study of blood T cell repertoires in COVID-19. About the research overall: The United States, Italy and Spain were the sources of the acute and convalescent COVID-19 samples. Sources were T cells, B-cell-depleted T cells, or PBMCs; the material itself was cDNA or gDNA.

Authors' methods: Estimated nucleated cell counts came from reference gene primer amplification. The method was immunoSEQ multiplex PCR; TCRdb's version includes in-frame clones alone and lacks a portion of them. Clone size and the V and J calls come from that table; the DNA yielded D and trimming. Found here are 260,000 or so clones, 83% of them singletons; the top ten hold roughly 5%. CDR1 and CDR2 (germline): SNHLY, FYNNEI. The CDR3 is 16 residues long. The V segment lost 6 bases and the J segment 6 bases; nucleotides outside the gene matches: 12. The sequenced sample was peripheral blood. This TCR derives from an elderly man with acute or convalescent COVID-19. The V and J genes are TRBV2 and TRBJ2-3; 10 bases are a match to TRBD1. The CDR3 here is CASRIGQGGRADTQYF. DNA of the CDR3: TGTGCCAGCAGGATAGGACAGGGGGGAAGAGCCGATACGCAGTATTTT.